Presented here are 8 T cell receptor beta chains from one specimen sequenced in a study of beta chain features in type 1 diabetes. Every bit of the isolated RNA underwent reverse transcription, so sequencing read expressed TCRB transcripts. The protocol was immunoSEQ multiplex PCR, while the TCRdb copy is restricted to in-frame clones and leaves out a portion. This table has about half a million clones, about 30% appearing once. Sequencing was performed on naive CD4+ T cells from blood. All receptors come from a man aged 18 to 29 in good health.

The rearrangement joins TRBV10-3 to TRBJ2-1; 11 bases line up with TRBD2. CDR3 length equals 15 residues. Per the germline V gene, CDR1 is ENHRY and CDR2 is SYGVKD. V was clipped by 3 bases and J by 7 bases; unmatched bases: 5. DNA for the CDR3: TGTGCCATCAGTGATATTAGCGGGAGGGGTAATGAGCAGTTCTTC. Translated, it gives CAISDISGRGNEQFF.

This chain joins TRBV5-1 and TRBJ2-1, with TRBD2 matching over 7 bases. V shed 1 base and J 6 bases; nucleotides not matched to a gene: 7. This CDR3 spans 15 amino acids. Germline values: CDR1 SGHRS, CDR2 YFSETQ. The CDR3 nucleotides are TGCGCCAGCAGCTTGTTGGCGGGAGACGTCAATGAGCAGTTCTTC. Translating it yields CASSLLAGDVNEQFF.

This clone has just a few counts. The chain links TRBV15 to TRBJ2-1; 7 nucleotides agree with TRBD1. The CDR3 loop spans 13 amino acids. V shed 10 bases and J 7 bases; nucleotides not matched to a gene: 10. Germline values: CDR1 LNHNV, CDR2 YYDKDF (reference sequence). The CDR3 DNA reads TGTGCCATTAGGGGGCGGACCCGGAATGAGCAGTTCTTC. Encoded protein: CAIRGRTRNEQFF.

This clone was seen only a few times. Additional DNA sequences in this sample encode the identical CDR3. The rearrangement links TRBV7-9 to TRBJ2-3; the D is unclear. Germline assignment: CDR1 SEHNR and CDR2 FQNEAQ (reference sequence). V gave up 2 bases and J gave up 0 bases, with 6 bases separating them. This CDR3 has 14 amino acids. CDR3 nucleotide sequence: TGTGCCAGCAGCTTAACAGCCAGCACAGATACGCAGTATTTT. Translating it yields CASSLTASTDTQYF.

This clone was detected only a few times. The chain combines TRBV30 with TRBJ2-5, with D perhaps given as TRBD1 or TRBD2 (6 bases each). The germline V gene encodes CDR1 GTSNPN and CDR2 SVGIG (reference sequence). CDR3 length: 15 amino acids. Trimming removed 0 bases at V and 4 bases at J, with 15 bases between. CDR3 residues: CAWSVGGRVVETQYF. For the CDR3, the DNA is TGTGCCTGGAGTGTAGGGGGGAGAGTCGTAGAGACCCAGTACTTC.

This clone has a handful of counts. The V and J genes are TRBV9 and TRBJ2-1; maybe TRBD2 (5 bases). Germline assignment: CDR1 SGDLS and CDR2 YYNGEE. The CDR3 is made up of 13 amino acids. V was clipped by 1 base and J by 9 bases, with 11 bases between them. CDR3 amino acids: CASSVSGGGEQFF. In DNA form, the CDR3 reads TGTGCCAGCAGCGTATCAGGAGGAGGTGAGCAGTTCTTC.

As for this clone: This specimen includes other DNA sequences encoding the same CDR3. The J gene is TRBJ2-3, the V gene TRBV5-1; TRBD2 matches at 9 bases. This CDR3 comprises 15 residues. V shed 2 bases and J 4 bases; nucleotides not matched to a gene: 5. The germline V gene encodes CDR1 SGHRS and CDR2 YFSETQ. This chain's CDR3 is CASSLTLAGSDTQYF. CDR3 bases: TGCGCCAGCAGCTTAACACTAGCGGGCTCAGATACGCAGTATTTT.

This clone occurred once. CDR3: CASSLGQGPYEQYF. The CDR3, as DNA: TGTGCCAGCAGTCTGGGACAGGGCCCCTACGAGCAGTACTTC. The chain combines TRBV6-5 with TRBJ2-7, with 9 bases identical to TRBD1. V lost 5 bases and J lost 2; bases outside the gene matches: 4. The CDR3 extends over 14 amino acids. Germline V CDR1 and CDR2: MNHEY, SVGAGI.